The clone carrying this TCR beta chain was recorded only once. Its antigen remains unknown. This sample stems from a study of cytomegalovirus exposure and HLA in healthy donors. Study-wide findings and caveats: Researchers catalogued approximately 170 TCR beta chains as cytomegalovirus-associated. Subsequent analysis of the 110 or so validation repertoires found a tendency for first-cohort TCR clusters to co-occur. Some public TCRs appeared in many individuals, while most sequences were rare.

Repertoires were generated with immunoSEQ multiplex PCR, while TCRdb's copy carries only in-frame clones and drops some. The table shows around 220,000 clones, with about 91% occurring only once. The CDR3 is 14 residues long. CDR1 and CDR2 from the germline V gene are LNHDA and SQIVND (reference sequence). With 7 bases removed from V and 5 bases from J, the gap between germline ends came to 17 bases. The specimen was PBMCs. This clonotype originated in a woman aged 18-29 years in good health and CMV-seronegative. V is TRBV19 and J is TRBJ2-5; D remains ambiguous. CDR3 DNA sequence: TGTGCCAGTACCGATCTCGGAGTTTCGGAGACCCAGTACTTC. Protein product: CASTDLGVSETQYF.